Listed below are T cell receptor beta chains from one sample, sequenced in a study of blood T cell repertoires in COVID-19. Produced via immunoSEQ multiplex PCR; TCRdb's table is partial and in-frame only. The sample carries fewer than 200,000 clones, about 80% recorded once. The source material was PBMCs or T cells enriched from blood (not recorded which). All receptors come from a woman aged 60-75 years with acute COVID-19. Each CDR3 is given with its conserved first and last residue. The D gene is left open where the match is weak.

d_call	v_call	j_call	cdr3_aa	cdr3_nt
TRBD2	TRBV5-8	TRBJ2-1	CASTLNPAGEREQFF	TGTGCCAGCACCCTCAACCCTGCGGGAGAACGAGAGCAGTTCTTC
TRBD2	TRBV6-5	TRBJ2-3	CASRAGTSGMDTQYF	TGTGCCAGCCGGGCAGGGACTAGCGGGATGGATACGCAGTATTTT
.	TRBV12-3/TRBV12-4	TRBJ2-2	CASSFGGTGELFF	TGTGCCAGCAGTTTCGGCGGCACCGGGGAGCTGTTTTTT
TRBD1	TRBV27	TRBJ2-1	CASSSQGNEQFF	TGTGCCAGCAGTTCACAGGGGAATGAGCAGTTCTTC
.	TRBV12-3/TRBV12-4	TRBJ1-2	CASSSDSVIGYTF	TGTGCCAGCAGTTCGGACAGTGTTATTGGCTACACCTTC
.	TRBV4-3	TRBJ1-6	CASSQDWGGWSPLHF	TGCGCCAGCAGCCAAGACTGGGGGGGATGGTCACCCCTCCACTTT
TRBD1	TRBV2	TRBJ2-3	CACGRDRVVREPYF	TGTGCCTGTGGACGGGACAGGGTGGTTCGGGAGCCGTATTTT
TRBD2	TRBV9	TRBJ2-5	CASSPRLAGGHGTQYF	TGTGCCAGCAGCCCCAGACTAGCGGGAGGGCATGGGACCCAGTACTTC
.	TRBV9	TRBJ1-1	CASSPKWAGMNTEAFF	TGTGCCAGCAGCCCGAAGTGGGCAGGGATGAACACTGAAGCTTTCTTT
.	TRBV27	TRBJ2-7	CASSLLGHFSYEQYF	TGTGCCAGCAGTTTATTGGGACACTTCTCCTACGAGCAGTACTTC